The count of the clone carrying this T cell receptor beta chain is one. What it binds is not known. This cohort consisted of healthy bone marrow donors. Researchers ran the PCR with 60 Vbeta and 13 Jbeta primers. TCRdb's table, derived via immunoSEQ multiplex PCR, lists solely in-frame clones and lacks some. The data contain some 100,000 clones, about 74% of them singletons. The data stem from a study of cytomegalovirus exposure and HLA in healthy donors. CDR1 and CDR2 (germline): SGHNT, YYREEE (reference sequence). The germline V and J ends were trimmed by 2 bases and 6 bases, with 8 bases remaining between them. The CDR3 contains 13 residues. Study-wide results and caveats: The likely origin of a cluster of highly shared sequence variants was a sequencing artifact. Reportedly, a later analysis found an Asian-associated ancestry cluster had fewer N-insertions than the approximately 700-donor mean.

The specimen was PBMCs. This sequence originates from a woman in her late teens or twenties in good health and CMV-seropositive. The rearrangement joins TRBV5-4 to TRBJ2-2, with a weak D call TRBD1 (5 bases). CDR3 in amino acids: CASSLKGSGELFF. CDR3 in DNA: TGTGCCAGCAGCTTAAAGGGGTCCGGGGAGCTGTTTTTT.